Listed below are T cell receptor beta chains from one sample, sequenced in a study of blood T cell repertoires in COVID-19. The data were produced by immunoSEQ multiplex PCR, yet TCRdb's version contains in-frame clones alone and is incomplete. Of tens of thousands of clones listed, roughly 72% were seen once; the top ten hold 7%. The sample was peripheral blood. The receptor set was obtained from a man in his sixties or seventies with acute or convalescent COVID-19. CDR3s include the opening cysteine and the closing phenylalanine or tryptophan. D genes are given only for firm matches. The size of a clone is reported for some rows only, either as once, few or many, or as a class for expanded clones.

CDR3: CASSQESGGTGVGYGYTF; DNA: TGTGCCAGCAGCCAAGAGTCGGGTGGGACAGGGGTAGGCTATGGCTACACCTTC; D: TRBD1; size: -; V: TRBV4-2; J: TRBJ1-2
CDR3: CASSLGDRGRAFF; DNA: TGCGCCAGCAGCTTGGGGGACAGGGGGCGAGCTTTCTTT; D: TRBD1; size: few; V: TRBV5-1; J: TRBJ1-1
CDR3: CASSQELGLGYTF; DNA: TGTGCCAGCAGCCAAGAACTGGGGCTTGGCTACACCTTC; D: -; size: -; V: TRBV14; J: TRBJ1-2
CDR3: CASSLDRGNEQFF; DNA: TGCGCCAGCAGCTTGGACAGGGGGAATGAGCAGTTCTTC; D: TRBD1; size: -; V: TRBV5-1; J: TRBJ2-1
CDR3: CASSPHQKQATAEAFF; DNA: TGCGCCAGCAGCCCCCACCAAAAACAGGCTACGGCTGAAGCTTTCTTT; D: -; size: -; V: TRBV5-1; J: TRBJ1-1
CDR3: CASRLSSGSAYNEQFF; DNA: TGTGCCAGCAGATTATCTAGCGGGAGCGCCTACAATGAGCAGTTCTTC; D: TRBD2; size: few; V: TRBV27; J: TRBJ2-1
CDR3: CASSLIVQGEAFF; DNA: TGTGCCAGCAGCTTAATTGTCCAGGGTGAAGCTTTCTTT; D: -; size: -; V: TRBV5-6; J: TRBJ1-1
CDR3: CASSHGRDNQPQHF; DNA: TGTGCCAGCTCACACGGACGGGACAATCAGCCCCAGCATTTT; D: -; size: -; V: TRBV18; J: TRBJ1-5
CDR3: CASSLVLEQGAFF; DNA: TGTGCCAGCAGCTTAGTTTTGGAACAGGGAGCTTTCTTT; D: -; size: -; V: TRBV11-2; J: TRBJ1-1
CDR3: CSVGGLYTEAFF; DNA: TGCAGCGTTGGGGGACTGTACACTGAAGCTTTCTTT; D: -; size: -; V: TRBV29-1; J: TRBJ1-1
CDR3: CASSRGLGNQPQHF; DNA: TGTGCCAGCAGTAGGGGGTTGGGCAATCAGCCCCAGCATTTT; D: -; size: few; V: TRBV6-5; J: TRBJ1-5
CDR3: CASSLAVRGEKLFF; DNA: TGTGCCAGTAGTTTAGCGGTACGAGGTGAAAAACTGTTTTTT; D: -; size: -; V: TRBV19; J: TRBJ1-4
CDR3: CASSLRTSGGRDTQYF; DNA: TGCGCCAGCAGCCTACGGACTAGCGGGGGACGAGATACGCAGTATTTT; D: TRBD2; size: -; V: TRBV5-1; J: TRBJ2-3
CDR3: CASSQGQGSNQPQHF; DNA: TGTGCCAGCAGCCAGGGACAGGGTAGCAATCAGCCCCAGCATTTT; D: TRBD1; size: -; V: TRBV7-9; J: TRBJ1-5
CDR3: CAWSGQGTPSDRNSPLHF; DNA: TGTGCCTGGAGTGGTCAGGGGACCCCCTCTGACAGAAATTCACCCCTCCACTTT; D: -; size: -; V: TRBV30; J: TRBJ1-6
CDR3: CASSNPGGTGELFF; DNA: TGTGCCAGCAGCAATCCAGGGGGCACCGGGGAGCTGTTTTTT; D: TRBD1; size: -; V: TRBV7-3; J: TRBJ2-2
CDR3: CATSRDPGRRFSNQPQHF; DNA: TGTGCCACCAGCAGAGATCCAGGCCGAAGGTTTAGCAATCAGCCCCAGCATTTT; D: -; size: -; V: TRBV15; J: TRBJ1-5
CDR3: CASSIPGAQGLGSPLHF; DNA: TGTGCCAGTAGTATTCCCGGGGCACAGGGGCTGGGTTCACCCCTCCACTTT; D: TRBD1; size: once; V: TRBV19; J: TRBJ1-6
CDR3: CASSLLQGTGEKLFF; DNA: TGCGCCAGCAGCCTATTACAGGGAACCGGTGAAAAACTGTTTTTT; D: -; size: -; V: TRBV5-1; J: TRBJ1-4
CDR3: CASSQDLRGRGYGYTF; DNA: TGCGCCAGCAGCCAAGACCTTAGGGGGCGAGGGTATGGCTACACCTTC; D: TRBD1; size: -; V: TRBV4-1; J: TRBJ1-2
CDR3: CAIRSEGARNTIYF; DNA: TGTGCCATCAGATCGGAGGGGGCCCGAAACACCATATATTTT; D: TRBD1; size: -; V: TRBV10-3; J: TRBJ1-3
CDR3: CASAWADTTGELFF; DNA: TGTGCCAGCGCCTGGGCCGACACCACCGGGGAGCTGTTTTTT; D: -; size: -; V: TRBV6-5; J: TRBJ2-2